This TCR beta chain was captured by sequencing in a study of T cells in Graves' hyperthyroidism and ophthalmopathy. Study in general: Blood was drawn when the patient was first diagnosed and still untreated.

RNA transcripts gave rise to amplified TCR beta CDR3 regions. HTBI primers were employed in a first-round RT-PCR of the TCR CDR3. Each CDR3 protein is one row after TCRdb ran MiXCR on the multiplex PCR reads. The sample includes 390,000 or so distinct CDR3 sequences, about 15% of them seen just once. In this sample, this clonotype turned up a few times. Its antigen is unknown. Under 3 months was the duration of disease in ophthalmopathy patients, who also had a Clinical Activity Score of at least 3 and a NOSPECS grade of at least 4. Study results and caveats: With a median lead of approximately 6.4 months before onset, the model predicted ophthalmopathy. Among thyroid clonotypes expanded above 0.001, most also appeared in blood.

This TCR was recovered from a man aged 18-30 years with Graves' ophthalmopathy. The sequencing sample was made of blood.

This chain's CDR3 is CASSHSGSHNEQFF. As DNA, the CDR3 is TGTGCCAGCAGCCATAGCGGGTCCCACAATGAGCAGTTCTTC. The J gene is TRBJ2-1, the V gene TRBV7-9, with 7 bases aligning to TRBD2. Germline V gene lookup returns CDR1 SEHNR and CDR2 FQNEAQ (reference sequence). V dropped 5 bases and J dropped 5; count of bases not matched to a gene: 6. This CDR3 comprises 14 residues.